This entry lists 25 T cell receptor beta chains sequenced from one sample in a study of early T cells in non-severe SARS-CoV-2 infection. TCRdb used MiXCR to reprocess the 5' RACE reads, holding one entry per CDR3 protein. The sample holds about 69,000 distinct CDR3 sequences, approximately 14% seen once. Source material: whole blood. The source is an adult who was a healthcare worker with PCR-confirmed SARS-CoV-2 infection or an uninfected control (not recorded which).

The rearrangement links TRBV3-1 to TRBJ1-3, with a possible D match to TRBD1 (6 bases). Trimming cost V 3 bases and J 4 bases, with 13 bases left between them. The CDR3 length is 15 residues. Germline CDR1 and CDR2: LGHDT and YNNKEL (reference sequence). CDR3 sequence: CASSHKQGRGNTIYF. The CDR3 DNA sequence: TGTGCCAGCAGCCATAAACAGGGTCGCGGAAACACCATATATTTT. The complete variable domain, with remaining parts taken from reference TRBV3-1 and TRBJ1-3, reads DTAVSQTPKYLVTQMGNDKSIKCEQNLGHDTMYWYKQDSKKFLKIMFSYNNKELIINETVPNRFSPKSPDKAHLNLHINSLELGDSAVYFCASSHKQGRGNTIYFGEGSWLTVV.

This clonotype was recorded many times. This chain connects TRBV12-3 or TRBV12-4 to TRBJ2-7; D unclear. Trimming stripped 5 bases from V and 0 bases from J, with 11 bases between. The CDR3 consists of 14 residues. The CDR3 here is CASSPPGISYEQYF. DNA for the CDR3: TGTGCCAGCAGTCCCCCCGGTATCTCCTACGAGCAGTACTTC.

This clonotype showed up many times. The rearrangement joins TRBV7-2 to TRBJ1-1, with D maybe TRBD1 (6 bases). Looked up from germline, CDR1 is SGHTA and CDR2 is FQGNSA. Trimming left V 1 base short and J 8 bases short, with 11 bases between. This CDR3 has 13 amino acids. The DNA of the CDR3 is TGTGCCAGCAGCTTAGAGAGAGGGGGGGAAGCTTTCTTT. It is translated as CASSLERGGEAFF.

The chain links TRBV4-1 to TRBJ1-5; TRBD1 matches at 7 bases. Germline V CDR1 and CDR2: MGHRA, YSYEKL. Germline trimming cut 3 bases from V and 6 bases from J; bases unmatched to any gene: 5. This CDR3 comprises 14 residues. Here the CDR3 reads CASSQGTASQPQHF. The CDR3 bases are TGCGCCAGCAGCCAGGGGACAGCCAGTCAGCCCCAGCATTTT.

This clonotype has just a few counts. This sequence joins TRBV12-3 or TRBV12-4 and TRBJ2-1, with 7 bases lining up with TRBD2. The CDR3 has 15 residues. V shed 1 base, J shed 7 bases, and the junction held 7 bases outside the gene matches. The CDR3 DNA sequence: TGTGCCAGCAGTTTAGGTGGGGGGGTAGAAAATGAGCAGTTCTTC. It encodes CASSLGGGVENEQFF.

This clonotype was recorded many times. Written as DNA, the CDR3 is TGTGCCAGCAGCTTAGTTGGGACAGGATACAATGAGCAGTTCTTC. It is translated as CASSLVGTGYNEQFF. The chain uses TRBV7-9 and TRBJ2-1; 8 positions match TRBD1. Germline trimming cut 1 base from V and 4 bases from J; bases unmatched to any gene: 3. The CDR3 has 15 residues. Germline values: CDR1 SEHNR, CDR2 FQNEAQ (reference sequence).

V gene TRBV3-1 combines with J gene TRBJ1-6; D is undetermined. This CDR3 has 16 amino acids. V shed 3 bases and J shed 5 bases, with 14 bases lying between them. Germline CDR1 is LGHDT and CDR2 is YNNKEL (reference sequence). The CDR3 nucleotides read TGTGCCAGCAGCCACAGGATTTCAGTTGATAATTCACCCCTCCACTTT. This encodes CASSHRISVDNSPLHF.

This clonotype was seen at least ten times. The chain is built from TRBV5-5 and TRBJ1-5; D not resolved. This CDR3 is built from 13 residues. Per the germline V gene, CDR1 is SGHKS and CDR2 is YYEKEE (reference sequence). V lost 4 bases, J lost 5 bases, and 10 bases lay in between. CDR3 sequence (DNA): TGTGCCAGCAGCACTCTCGGGGATCAGCCCCAGCATTTT. It translates to CASSTLGDQPQHF.

The chain is built from TRBV5-1 and TRBJ1-6; no reliable D call. V was shortened by 4 bases and J by 5 bases, with 19 bases between the two germline ends. The germline gives CDR1 SGHRS, CDR2 YFSETQ. CDR3 size: 17 residues. DNA of the CDR3: TGCGCCAGCAGCCAATCCCCCGACAAGATCCATAATTCACCCCTCCACTTT. Its translation: CASSQSPDKIHNSPLHF.

This clonotype was counted only a few times. This chain uses TRBV5-1 with TRBJ2-3; D remains ambiguous. Germline lookup yields CDR1 SGHRS and CDR2 YFSETQ. Trimming removed 4 bases at V and 4 bases at J, with 7 bases between. The CDR3 has 12 residues. The CDR3 region has the DNA TGCGCCAGCAGCACCGGTCCAGATACGCAGTATTTT. Translated: CASSTGPDTQYF.

About this clonotype itself: A junction boundary mismatches the germline segment, possibly from a read error. DNA of the CDR3: TGCAGTGCTTGGACAGGCGCAACTAATGGAAAACTGTTTTTT. Translation gives CSAWTGATNGKLFF. The V and J genes are TRBV20-1 and TRBJ1-4; 7 bases map to TRBD1. CDR1 is DFQATT, CDR2 SNEGSKA, per germline (reference sequence). The CDR3 has 14 amino acids.

This clonotype was detected a few times. This chain uses TRBV3-1 with TRBJ1-2; D gene ambiguous. Germline assignment: CDR1 LGHDT and CDR2 YNNKEL (reference sequence). Trimming removed 3 bases from V and 0 bases from J, with 11 bases in between. The CDR3 loop spans 15 amino acids. This CDR3 reads CASSHTRYSNYGYTF. The CDR3 DNA reads TGTGCCAGCAGCCACACCAGATATTCTAACTATGGCTACACCTTC.

CDR3 sequence (DNA): TGTGCCAGCTCTTTCCCGAGGACTAGCGGATACAATGAGCAGTTCTTC. This encodes CASSFPRTSGYNEQFF. The chain is built from TRBV5-6 and TRBJ2-1; 10 bases are shared with TRBD2. The CDR3 is 16 amino acids. Losses at the gene ends were 7 bases for V and 4 bases for J; bases not matched to a gene: 11. CDR1 and CDR2 (germline): SGHDT, YYEEEE.

The chain joins TRBV19 to TRBJ2-5; D is ambiguous. Trimming stripped 5 bases from V and 1 base from J, with 8 bases between. The CDR3 is 13 residues long. CDR1 is LNHDA, CDR2 SQIVND, per germline (reference sequence). CDR3 loop: CASSGPFQETQYF. CDR3 in DNA: TGTGCCAGTAGTGGCCCCTTCCAAGAGACCCAGTACTTC. Variable domain in full (rest from reference TRBV19 and TRBJ2-5): DGGITQSPKYLFRKEGQNVTLSCEQNLNHDAMYWYRQDPGQGLRLIYYSQIVNDFQKGDIAEGYSVSREKKESFPLTVTSAQKNPTAFYLCASSGPFQETQYFGPGTRLLVL.

About this clonotype: The junction shows a germline mismatch at one end, possibly a read error. This CDR3 is CAGSQVGLNSGNTIYF. CDR3 coding DNA: TGTGCCGGCAGCCAAGTCGGACTGAACTCTGGAAACACCATATATTTT. This rearrangement joins TRBV3-1 to TRBJ1-3; no clear D gene. Germline V gene sequence: CDR1 LGHDT, CDR2 YNNKEL (reference sequence). The CDR3 contains 16 residues.

In this sample, this clonotype turned up a few times. This rearrangement joins TRBV11-2 to TRBJ2-1, with D tentatively TRBD2 (6 bases). The CDR3 is 17 amino acids. Germline CDR1 is SGHAT and CDR2 is FQNNGV. V shed 5 bases and J shed 9 bases, with 26 bases lying between them. The CDR3 region is CASSLSGDLVRLAEQFF. The CDR3 DNA sequence: TGTGCCAGCAGCCTCTCGGGGGACTTGGTCAGGCTAGCTGAGCAGTTCTTC.

In its sample, this clonotype was seen a few times. This chain links TRBV5-1 with TRBJ1-4; 9 bases are a match to TRBD1. CDR3 length equals 15 residues. J was trimmed by 8 bases and V by 3 bases; bases with no gene match: 8. Looked up from germline, CDR1 is SGHRS and CDR2 is YFSETQ. CDR3 residues: CASSSGTGPTEKLFF. CDR3 DNA: TGCGCCAGCAGCTCCGGGACAGGGCCGACCGAAAAACTGTTTTTT.

This clonotype turned up a few times. The genes are TRBV2 and TRBJ2-1; 8 bases are shared with TRBD2. This CDR3 has 19 amino acids. Germline values: CDR1 SNHLY, CDR2 FYNNEI. The V gene end was trimmed by 6 bases and the J gene end by 0 bases; junction bases not matched to a gene: 16. CDR3 protein: CASRAHLAGRGSSYNEQFF. The DNA for the CDR3 is TGTGCCAGCAGAGCCCACCTAGCGGGCAGGGGAAGCTCCTACAATGAGCAGTTCTTC.

This clonotype was seen a few times. The CDR3 region is CSAQDRGQTGELFF. The CDR3 coding sequence is TGCAGTGCTCAGGACAGGGGGCAAACCGGGGAGCTGTTTTTT. The V gene is TRBV20-1, the J gene TRBJ2-2, with 11 bases identical to TRBD1. J gave up 5 bases and V 5 bases, and 4 bases lay outside the gene matches. Germline V gives CDR1 DFQATT, CDR2 SNEGSKA (reference sequence). The CDR3 covers 14 residues.

This clonotype occurred many times. The V call is TRBV2, the J call TRBJ1-2; D may be TRBD1 (5 bases). V lost 4 bases and J 8 bases, leaving 11 bases between the germline ends. Germline-derived CDR1 and CDR2 are SNHLY and FYNNEI. The CDR3 totals 12 residues. The CDR3 loop is CASSVGGAGYTF. In DNA form, the CDR3 reads TGTGCCAGCAGTGTAGGAGGGGCCGGCTACACCTTC.

This clonotype appeared many times. This chain joins TRBV20-1 and TRBJ1-2, with D possibly being TRBD1 (5 bases). Germline-derived CDR1 and CDR2 are DFQATT and SNEGSKA (reference sequence). Trimming stripped 3 bases from V and 5 bases from J, with 10 bases between. The CDR3 totals 12 residues. CDR3 in amino acids: CSARPGGYGYTF. The CDR3 DNA reads as TGCAGTGCTAGGCCTGGGGGTTATGGCTACACCTTC.

V usage is TRBV5-1 and J usage is TRBJ2-5; D assignment may be TRBD1 or TRBD2 (5 bases each). The V end was cut by 2 bases, the J end by 5 bases, with 13 bases between. Germline assignment: CDR1 SGHRS and CDR2 YFSETQ. This CDR3 is 14 amino acids long. The CDR3 reads CASSFGTPAETQYF. In DNA form, the CDR3 reads TGCGCCAGCAGCTTCGGGACCCCCGCGGAGACCCAGTACTTC.

This clonotype was seen only a few times. The chain combines TRBV3-1 with TRBJ1-1; D unclear. The CDR3 spans 14 residues. Germline loops: CDR1 LGHDT, CDR2 YNNKEL (reference sequence). The germline V and J ends were trimmed by 0 bases and 7 bases, with 12 bases remaining between them. CDR3 amino acids: CASSQDKGPDEAFF. The CDR3 coding sequence is TGTGCCAGCAGCCAAGATAAAGGGCCGGATGAAGCTTTCTTT.

CDR3 residues: CASSPGQGLDYEQYF. In nucleotides, the CDR3 is TGTGCCAGCAGTCCCGGACAGGGGTTGGACTACGAGCAGTACTTC. The genes are TRBV28 and TRBJ2-7; TRBD1 aligns across 9 bases. In germline, CDR1 is MDHEN, CDR2 SYDVKM. J was trimmed by 3 bases and V by 5 bases; bases with no gene match: 8. This CDR3 has 15 amino acids.

Written as DNA, the CDR3 is TGTGCCAGCAGTCGAGAGAACGGGAACGAGCAGTACTTC. Translating gives CASSRENGNEQYF. This chain joins TRBV6-5 and TRBJ2-7; maybe TRBD2 (5 bases). V dropped 5 bases and J dropped 5 bases, with 13 bases sitting between them. Germline V gene lookup returns CDR1 MNHEY and CDR2 SVGAGI. This CDR3 comprises 13 residues.